A single sample gave rise to the 16 T cell receptor beta chains below, sequenced in a study of blood T cell repertoires in COVID-19. Using immunoSEQ multiplex PCR, the repertoire was profiled, and TCRdb retains in-frame clones only, with some absent. The sample yields roughly 310,000 clones, 90% seen once. Sequencing was done on a sample of PBMCs or T cells enriched from blood (not recorded which). The receptor source for this set is a man in his 60s who had recovered from COVID-19.

The CDR3 DNA reads TGTGCCAGCAGCCGCTCCGCCGGCGGGAGTTATGCCGGGGAGCTGTTTTTT. Protein sequence: CASSRSAGGSYAGELFF. The V gene is TRBV3-1 (or the pseudogene TRBV3-2), the J gene TRBJ2-2, with TRBD2 identical over 7 bases. The germline gives CDR1 LGHDT, CDR2 YNNKEL (reference sequence). CDR3 length: 17 amino acids. V shed 4 bases, J shed 6 bases, and the junction held 14 bases outside the gene matches.

The chain joins TRBV5-4 to TRBJ1-2; the match to TRBD1 covers 11 bases. Germline CDR1 reads SGHNT; CDR2 reads YYREEE (reference sequence). J was trimmed by 5 bases and V by 3 bases; bases with no gene match: 3. CDR3 size: 14 residues. Here the CDR3 DNA reads TGTGCCAGCAGCTCGGGACAGGGGGAATATGGCTACACCTTC. Translating it yields CASSSGQGEYGYTF.

The chain has TRBV30 and TRBJ2-3; 8 nucleotides match TRBD2. CDR1 is GTSNPN and CDR2 is SVGIG in the germline V gene (reference sequence). V gave up 2 bases and J gave up 2 bases; unmatched junction bases: 9. The CDR3 has 16 amino acids. This CDR3 is CAWSPTGTSATDTQYF. CDR3 in DNA: TGTGCCTGGAGTCCGACCGGGACTAGTGCCACAGATACGCAGTATTTT.

Written as DNA, the CDR3 is TGCGCCAGCAGCTTGAGTCGGGGATGGGGTGAGACCCAGTACTTC. This codes for CASSLSRGWGETQYF. The chain combines TRBV5-1 with TRBJ2-5, with D possibly being TRBD2 (5 bases). The V gene lost 1 base and the J gene lost 5 bases, with 15 bases spanning the gap. The germline gives CDR1 SGHRS, CDR2 YFSETQ. The CDR3 has 15 residues.

The chain joins TRBV25-1 to TRBJ2-5; TRBD2 matches at 13 bases. This CDR3 is 15 amino acids long. Germline loops: CDR1 MGHDK, CDR2 SYGVNS. V lost 6 bases, J lost 5 bases, and 6 bases stayed unmatched. As DNA, the CDR3 is TGTGCCAGCAGCCTGGGACTAGCGGGGATGGAGACCCAGTACTTC. Amino acid sequence: CASSLGLAGMETQYF.

This chain uses TRBV27 with TRBJ2-3, with 8 nucleotides matching TRBD1. The ends lost 3 bases at V and 0 bases at J; junction bases unmatched: 5. The CDR3 spans 16 residues. CDR1 is MNHEY and CDR2 is SMNVEV in the germline V gene (reference sequence). CDR3 nucleotides: TGTGCCAGCAGTTTCAGACAGGGGCCAAGCACAGATACGCAGTATTTT. It specifies CASSFRQGPSTDTQYF.

V and J are TRBV7-6 and TRBJ2-7; possible D gene TRBD1, 7 bases. Trimming cost V 1 base and J 3 bases, with 10 bases left between them. The CDR3 has 14 residues. The germline V gene encodes CDR1 SGHVS and CDR2 FNYEAQ. The CDR3 sequence is CASSLGQGLYEQYF. The CDR3 bases are TGTGCCAGCAGCTTAGGACAGGGACTCTACGAGCAGTACTTC.

The chain employs TRBV29-1 and TRBJ1-1; D is undetermined. The CDR3 covers 13 residues. CDR1 is SQVTM and CDR2 is ANQGSEA in the germline V gene. V dropped 4 bases and J dropped 1 base, with 10 bases sitting between them. CDR3: CSVGGPRNTEAFF. CDR3 in DNA: TGCAGCGTTGGAGGCCCCCGGAACACTGAAGCTTTCTTT.

The J gene is TRBJ2-2, the V gene TRBV5-4, with D unclear. Germline CDR1 and CDR2: SGHNT and YYREEE (reference sequence). The CDR3 loop spans 15 amino acids. Between the trimmed V and J ends, which lost 1 base and 4 bases, there was a span of 11 bases. The CDR3 is CASSLPSSSTGELFF. For the CDR3, the DNA is TGTGCCAGCAGCTTGCCCAGTAGCAGCACCGGGGAGCTGTTTTTT.

This clone was counted once. The chain combines TRBV7-2 with TRBJ2-1; D unresolved. The V gene lost 5 bases and the J gene lost 2 bases, with 22 bases spanning the gap. This CDR3 is 18 amino acids long. Germline V CDR1 and CDR2: SGHTA, FQGNSA. CDR3 nucleotides: TGTGCCAGCAGCCCCCAGGCGATCCAGTCGATTCCCTACAATGAGCAGTTCTTC. Residues: CASSPQAIQSIPYNEQFF.

The CDR3 DNA reads as TGTGCCAGCAGACTATTCGGACTAGCGGGCCTCGGGGATACGCAGTATTTT. Translated: CASRLFGLAGLGDTQYF. The chain has TRBV7-8 and TRBJ2-3; 11 nucleotides align to TRBD2. The ends lost 6 bases at V and 6 bases at J; junction bases unmatched: 14. This CDR3 has 17 residues. Germline-derived CDR1 and CDR2 are SGHVS and FQNEAQ.

About this clone itself: The same CDR3 can be traced to other DNA sequences in this sample. This sequence joins TRBV7-9 and TRBJ2-5; tentative D call: TRBD1 (6 bases). This CDR3 contains 14 residues. Per the germline V gene, CDR1 is SEHNR and CDR2 is FQNEAQ (reference sequence). V was cut by 1 base and J by 5 bases, with 11 bases left in between. CDR3 sequence reads: CASSLGTGWETQYF. Here the CDR3 DNA reads TGTGCCAGCAGCTTAGGTACAGGGTGGGAGACCCAGTACTTC. The full variable domain, its missing parts supplied by reference TRBV7-9 and TRBJ2-5, is DTGVSQNPRHKITKRGQNVTFRCDPISEHNRLYWYRQTLGQGPEFLTYFQNEAQLEKSRLLSDRFSAERPKGSFSTLEIQRTEQGDSAMYLCASSLGTGWETQYFGPGTRLLVL.

This clone was detected only once. The rearrangement uses TRBV5-1 and TRBJ2-1; 12 nucleotides align to TRBD2. With 0 bases clipped from V and 10 bases from J, the junction kept 17 bases outside the gene matches. This CDR3 has 19 residues. Germline-derived CDR1 and CDR2 are SGHRS and YFSETQ. DNA for the CDR3: TGCGCCAGCAGCTTGGAAGTGGCGACCGCTAGCGGGAGGGCCGGGGAGCAGTTCTTC. Translating gives CASSLEVATASGRAGEQFF.

V usage is TRBV4-1 and J usage is TRBJ2-1; the match to TRBD2 covers 11 bases. CDR1 MGHRA and CDR2 YSYEKL come from the germline V gene. V trimming: 7 bases; J trimming: 1 base; junction bases outside the gene matches: 3. This CDR3 has 15 residues. The CDR3: CASTTSGESYNEQFF. The CDR3 nucleotides are TGCGCCAGCACGACTAGCGGGGAGTCCTACAATGAGCAGTTCTTC.

The chain uses TRBV6-5 and TRBJ2-3; 8 bases align to TRBD2. Per the germline V gene, CDR1 is MNHEY and CDR2 is SVGAGI. V was pared by 5 bases and J by 2 bases, with 6 bases of the junction left unmatched. This CDR3 is 15 amino acids long. The CDR3 loop is CASSRQRGYTDTQYF. The CDR3 nucleotides read TGTGCCAGCAGTAGGCAGCGGGGGTACACAGATACGCAGTATTTT.

The gene calls are TRBV6-5 and TRBJ1-2; 7 bases fit TRBD1. The CDR3 length is 14 residues. The junction had 5 bases not matched to a gene; V was cut back by 2 bases and J by 5 bases. Germline V CDR1 and CDR2: MNHEY, SVGAGI. Here the CDR3 reads CASSYRGLQYGYTF. The CDR3 coding sequence is TGTGCCAGCAGTTACAGGGGGCTTCAGTATGGCTACACCTTC.